The sequence of this T cell receptor beta chain was determined in a study of blood T cells in healthy people across ages. Study conclusions and caveats: Per million T cells, the diversity of TCR beta decreased roughly linearly as age advanced. A greater number of naive CD4+ cells and higher diversity distinguished long-lived donors from aged donors.

A second PCR, run for about 7 to 11 cycles, used a sample-barcoded 5' primer plus a J-beta primer mix. Each CDR3 protein gets one entry after TCRdb re-called the 5' RACE reads with MiXCR. This sample carries around 620,000 distinct CDR3 sequences, approximately 25% of them seen once, and the ten largest clones take approximately 17%. V was pared by 1 base and J by 2 bases, with 6 bases of the junction left unmatched. This CDR3 region has 16 residues. Germline lookup yields CDR1 KGHSH and CDR2 LQKENI. About this clonotype: Its antigen is unidentified.

Sequencing was carried out using blood. The V and J genes are TRBV18 and TRBJ2-3; 7 bases are a match to TRBD2. This clonotype was sampled from a woman between 65 and 79 years old in good health. Here the CDR3 reads CASSPRAGVNTDTQYF. For the CDR3, the DNA is TGTGCCAGCTCACCACGTGCGGGAGTAAACACAGATACGCAGTATTTT.